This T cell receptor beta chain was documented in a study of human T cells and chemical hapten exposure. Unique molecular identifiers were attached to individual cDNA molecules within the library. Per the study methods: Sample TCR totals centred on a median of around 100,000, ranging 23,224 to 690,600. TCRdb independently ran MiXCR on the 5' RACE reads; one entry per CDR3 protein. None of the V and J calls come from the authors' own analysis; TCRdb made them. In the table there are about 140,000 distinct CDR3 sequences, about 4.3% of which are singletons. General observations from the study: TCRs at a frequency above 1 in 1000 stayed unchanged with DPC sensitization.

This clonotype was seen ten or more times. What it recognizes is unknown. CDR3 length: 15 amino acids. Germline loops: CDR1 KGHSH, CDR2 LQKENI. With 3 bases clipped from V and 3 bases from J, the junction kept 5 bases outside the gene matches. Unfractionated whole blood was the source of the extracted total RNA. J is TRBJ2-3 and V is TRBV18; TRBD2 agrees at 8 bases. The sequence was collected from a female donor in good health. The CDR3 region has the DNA TGTGCCAGCTCACCTCAGAGCGGGGGTACAGATACGCAGTATTTT. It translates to CASSPQSGGTDTQYF.